Below, 23 T cell receptor beta chains from the same sample are listed, as sequenced in a study of blood T cell repertoires in COVID-19. Sequencing was performed with immunoSEQ multiplex PCR; in TCRdb, only in-frame clones are kept and a portion is missing. The table includes roughly 400,000 clones, 75% to 90% detected once. Sequenced material: PBMCs or T cells enriched from blood (not recorded which). The receptors come from a man in his thirties or forties who had recovered from COVID-19.

The chain links TRBV5-1 to TRBJ1-5; D is ambiguous. V lost 2 bases and J lost 1, with 7 bases in between. Germline CDR1 is SGHRS and CDR2 is YFSETQ. The CDR3 totals 14 residues. Written as DNA, the CDR3 is TGCGCCAGCAGCTTAGCGGCGAGCAATCAGCCCCAGCATTTT. Amino acids: CASSLAASNQPQHF.

This clone was recorded once. The V and J genes are TRBV18 and TRBJ1-1; TRBD1 aligns across 7 bases. Germline V gene lookup returns CDR1 KGHSH and CDR2 LQKENI. CDR3 size: 13 residues. The ends lost 4 bases at V and 8 bases at J; junction bases unmatched: 7. The CDR3 DNA reads as TGTGCCAGCTCACAACAAGACAGGGTGGAAGCTTTCTTT. Translated: CASSQQDRVEAFF. The full variable domain, rest sourced from reference TRBV18 and TRBJ1-1, is NAGVMQNPRHLVRRRGQEARLRCSPMKGHSHVYWYRQLPEEGLKFMVYLQKENIIDESGMPKERFSAEFPKEGPSILRIQQVVRGDSAAYFCASSQQDRVEAFFGQGTRLTVV.

The chain uses TRBV7-2 and TRBJ2-1, with 10 nucleotides matching TRBD2. Unmatched junction bases numbered 10, after V lost 7 bases and J lost 10 bases. Germline V CDR1 and CDR2: SGHTA, FQGNSA. This CDR3 has 14 amino acids. The DNA for the CDR3 is TGTGCCAGCACGCCGGGACTAGCGTTTTCCGAGCAGTTCTTC. This gives the protein CASTPGLAFSEQFF.

Comment on this clone: The junction departs from germline at one end; a sequencing error may be responsible. This chain connects TRBV11-2 to TRBJ1-1; no definite D call. Looked up from germline, CDR1 is SGHAT and CDR2 is FQNNGV. CDR3 size: 13 residues. CDR3 amino acids: CASSLDLTADAQF. DNA of the CDR3: TGTGCCAGCAGCTTAGACCTCACAGCGGACGCACAATTT.

This chain uses TRBV15 with TRBJ2-3, with D uncertain. Germline V CDR1 and CDR2: LNHNV, YYDKDF (reference sequence). The CDR3 is 15 residues long. V was cut by 2 bases and J by 2 bases, with 11 bases left in between. The chain's CDR3 is CATSRNPGLTDTQYF. The CDR3 region has the DNA TGTGCCACCAGCAGAAACCCGGGTCTCACAGATACGCAGTATTTT.

This chain links TRBV19 with TRBJ2-2, with D hard to call. The CDR3 covers 14 residues. CDR1 is LNHDA and CDR2 is SQIVND in the germline V gene (reference sequence). V was pared by 1 base and J by 0 bases, with 3 bases between. CDR3 bases: TGTGCCAGTAGTATAGGAGCGAACACCGGGGAGCTGTTTTTT. Its protein is CASSIGANTGELFF. The whole variable domain, filled in from reference TRBV19 and TRBJ2-2, reads DGGITQSPKYLFRKEGQNVTLSCEQNLNHDAMYWYRQDPGQGLRLIYYSQIVNDFQKGDIAEGYSVSREKKESFPLTVTSAQKNPTAFYLCASSIGANTGELFFGEGSRLTVL.

The genes are TRBV7-2 and TRBJ1-5; perhaps TRBD1 as D (5 bases). V lost 3 bases and J lost 6, with 9 bases in between. The CDR3 loop spans 13 amino acids. The germline gives CDR1 SGHTA, CDR2 FQGNSA. The DNA of the CDR3 is TGTGCCAGCAGCTTCGACAGAGGTCAGCCCCAGCATTTT. Translated: CASSFDRGQPQHF.

The chain carries TRBV19 and TRBJ1-4, with 9 bases lining up with TRBD1. CDR1 and CDR2 (germline): LNHDA, SQIVND (reference sequence). V lost 8 bases to trimming and J lost 8 bases; unmatched junction nucleotides: 3. The CDR3 length is 12 residues. CDR3 region: CASSTGGEKLFF. CDR3 bases: TGTGCCAGTTCGACAGGGGGAGAAAAACTGTTTTTT.

This chain connects TRBV19 to TRBJ1-6; possible D gene TRBD1, 5 bases. CDR1 is LNHDA and CDR2 is SQIVND in the germline V gene (reference sequence). This CDR3 is built from 14 residues. The V end lost 3 bases, the J end lost 9 bases, and 12 bases lay between the germline ends. The CDR3 protein is CASSIVQDGSPLHF. Here the CDR3 DNA reads TGTGCCAGTAGTATCGTACAGGACGGTTCACCCCTCCACTTT.

The chain recombines TRBV7-8 with TRBJ2-7, with D possibly TRBD2 on 6 matching bases. Trimming took off 7 bases at V and 2 bases at J, with 24 bases between the two ends. CDR3 length: 17 residues. CDR1 and CDR2 from the germline V gene are SGHVS and FQNEAQ. The CDR3 nucleotides are TGTGCCAGCAACAAAAAGAAGCCCCCTCGGGGGACCTACGAGCAGTACTTC. This gives the protein CASNKKKPPRGTYEQYF. The full variable domain, with the rest looked up from reference TRBV7-8 and TRBJ2-7, is GAGVSQSPRYKVAKRGQDVALRCDPISGHVSLFWYQQALGQGPEFLTYFQNEAQLDKSGLPSDRFFAERPEGSVSTLKIQRTQQEDSAVYLCASNKKKPPRGTYEQYFGPGTRLTVT.

The V call is TRBV5-1, the J call TRBJ1-1, with a tentative D call TRBD1 (5 bases). The germline gives CDR1 SGHRS, CDR2 YFSETQ. Between the trimmed V and J ends, which lost 7 bases and 4 bases, there was a span of 17 bases. The CDR3 is 14 amino acids. CDR3 residues: CASAAGTRGTEAFF. CDR3 DNA sequence: TGCGCCAGCGCTGCGGGGACGAGGGGCACTGAAGCTTTCTTT.

The V and J genes are TRBV14 and TRBJ1-2; 10 nucleotides match TRBD1. V gave up 4 bases and J gave up 7 bases; unmatched junction bases: 3. CDR1 SGHDN and CDR2 FVKESK come from the germline V gene. The CDR3 runs to 13 residues. The CDR3 DNA reads TGTGCCAGCAGCCGACAGGGGGCCGGTGGCTACACCTTC. Its translation is CASSRQGAGGYTF.

This chain links TRBV28 with TRBJ1-5; 8 bases map to TRBD1. The germline CDR1 and CDR2 sequences are MDHEN and SYDVKM. V lost 0 bases and J lost 4; bases outside the gene matches: 5. This CDR3 comprises 16 residues. DNA of the CDR3: TGTGCCAGCAGTTTATGGGACAGGGAAAGAAATCAGCCCCAGCATTTT. Encoded protein: CASSLWDRERNQPQHF.

V usage is TRBV3-1 (or the pseudogene TRBV3-2) and J usage is TRBJ1-4, with D unclear. The CDR3 consists of 13 residues. V lost 2 bases to trimming and J lost 6 bases, with 7 bases between them. The germline V gene encodes CDR1 LGHDT and CDR2 YNNKEL (reference sequence). CDR3 sequence: CASSQRRDEKLFF. CDR3 bases: TGTGCCAGCAGCCAAAGGAGAGATGAAAAACTGTTTTTT.

The J gene is TRBJ2-1, the V gene TRBV5-7; D might be TRBD1 (6 bases). TRBV5-7 is treated as an ORF (open reading frame) with a function not yet certain. V lost 0 bases, J lost 10 bases, and 14 bases lay in between. The CDR3 extends over 14 amino acids. Here the CDR3 DNA reads TGTGCCAGCAGCTTGGCCAGGGGCCGCCGAGAGCAGTTCTTC. As protein: CASSLARGRREQFF.

Comment on this clone: Within the sample, other DNA sequences also encode this same CDR3. The chain couples TRBV10-3 to TRBJ2-7; TRBD2 matches at 7 bases. Germline CDR1 ENHRY, CDR2 SYGVKD. The V segment lost 4 bases and the J segment 0 bases; nucleotides outside the gene matches: 3. The CDR3 sequence is 14 residues long. The CDR3 sequence is CAISGGGNSYEQYF. The CDR3 nucleotides are TGTGCCATCAGTGGGGGGGGGAACTCCTACGAGCAGTACTTC.

The chain links TRBV6-2 or TRBV6-3 to TRBJ2-1; TRBD2 might be the D (6 bases). CDR1 is MNHEY and CDR2 is SVGEGT in the germline V gene. V dropped 6 bases and J dropped 4 bases, with 13 bases sitting between them. The CDR3 sequence is 14 residues long. The CDR3 bases are TGTGCCAGCAGCCACACAGCGGGTTACAATGAGCAGTTCTTC. Its protein is CASSHTAGYNEQFF.

J is TRBJ2-1 and V is TRBV4-1; 7 bases are shared with TRBD2. The germline gives CDR1 MGHRA, CDR2 YSYEKL. After removal of 3 bases from V and 4 bases from J, the junction contained 9 bases not matched to a gene. The CDR3 runs 16 residues. In DNA, the CDR3 is TGCGCCAGCAGCCAGGATGACCTGGGAGGGTACAATGAGCAGTTCTTC. Translated, it gives CASSQDDLGGYNEQFF.

V is TRBV4-1 and J is TRBJ2-3, with 9 bases fitting TRBD2. V gave up 0 bases and J gave up 6 bases; unmatched junction bases: 13. The CDR3 is made up of 18 amino acids. The V gene's germline CDR1 is MGHRA and CDR2 YSYEKL. The CDR3 DNA sequence: TGCGCCAGCAGCCAAGAGAGGGCTAGCGGGATGGGGGTTGATACGCAGTATTTT. Its translation is CASSQERASGMGVDTQYF.

In its sample, this clone was seen a few times. CDR3 sequence (DNA): TGTGCCAGCAGTAGGGACTTCACCGCAGATACGCAGTATTTT. It yields the protein CASSRDFTADTQYF. This chain links TRBV28 with TRBJ2-3; possible D gene TRBD2, 6 bases. The V end lost 5 bases, the J end lost 4 bases, and 13 bases lay between the germline ends. The CDR3 sequence is 14 residues long. Germline CDR1 MDHEN, CDR2 SYDVKM.

The genes are TRBV18 and TRBJ2-1, with D perhaps matching TRBD2 (6 bases). The CDR3 is 14 amino acids. The V end lost 3 bases, the J end lost 5 bases, and 11 bases lay between the germline ends. Germline V gene lookup returns CDR1 KGHSH and CDR2 LQKENI. Here the CDR3 DNA reads TGTGCCAGCTCACCTACTAGCCGAAACAATGAGCAGTTCTTC. The encoded protein is CASSPTSRNNEQFF.

In its sample, this clone was seen a few times. CDR3 nucleotide sequence: TGTGCCAGCAGCGTTCTCCCGGGACAGGCGAACACCGGGGAGCTGTTTTTT. This translates into CASSVLPGQANTGELFF. The rearrangement joins TRBV9 to TRBJ2-2; TRBD1 matches 8 bases. The CDR3 spans 17 residues. J lost 0 bases, V lost 2 bases, and 6 bases had no gene match. Germline CDR1 is SGDLS and CDR2 is YYNGEE.

Here the CDR3 reads CASRLKPTSGAFYNEQFF. CDR3 nucleotides: TGCGCCAGCAGGCTTAAACCCACTAGCGGAGCTTTCTACAATGAGCAGTTCTTC. The V call is TRBV4-1, the J call TRBJ2-1; TRBD2 aligns across 8 bases. Germline V gives CDR1 MGHRA, CDR2 YSYEKL. There are 18 residues in the CDR3. V lost 6 bases and J lost 3; bases outside the gene matches: 16.